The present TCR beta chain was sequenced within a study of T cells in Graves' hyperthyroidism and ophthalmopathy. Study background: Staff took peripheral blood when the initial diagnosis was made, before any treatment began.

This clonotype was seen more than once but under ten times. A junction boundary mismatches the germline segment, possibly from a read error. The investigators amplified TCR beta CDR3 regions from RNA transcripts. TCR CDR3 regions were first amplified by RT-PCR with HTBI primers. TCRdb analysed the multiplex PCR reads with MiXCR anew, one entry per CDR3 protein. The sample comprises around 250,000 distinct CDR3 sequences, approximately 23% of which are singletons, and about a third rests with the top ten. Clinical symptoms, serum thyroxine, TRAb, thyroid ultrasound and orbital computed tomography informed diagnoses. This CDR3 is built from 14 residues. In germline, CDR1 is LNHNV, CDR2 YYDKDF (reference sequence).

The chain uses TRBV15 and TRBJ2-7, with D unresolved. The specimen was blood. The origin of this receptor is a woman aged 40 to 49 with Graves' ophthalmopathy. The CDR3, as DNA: TGTGCCACCAGCAGGGCGTCGAACTCCTACGAGCAGTCCTTC. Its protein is CATSRASNSYEQSF.